This is a list of T cell receptor beta chains from one sample in a study of blood T cells in healthy people across ages. TCRdb re-called the 5' RACE reads through MiXCR, storing one row per CDR3 protein. The data hold about 680,000 distinct CDR3 sequences, with more than 40% observed a single time. Sequenced sample: blood. All receptors come from a woman aged 60-70 years in good health. CDR3s leave out the opening cysteine and the closing phenylalanine or tryptophan. The D gene is left open where the match is weak.

TRBV6-1	NA	TRBJ2-1	ASSGLVRPILNNEQF
TRBV7-9	NA	TRBJ1-5	ASSLSPGAGNQPQH
TRBV20-1	NA	TRBJ1-1	SASGPTGWNTEAF
TRBV10-3	NA	TRBJ2-1	AISEVGARGQF
TRBV12-3/TRBV12-4	NA	TRBJ1-5	ASSGDGHSNQPQH
TRBV12-3/TRBV12-4	TRBD2	TRBJ2-5	ASSLRLARETQY
TRBV27	NA	TRBJ2-7	ASSLPHIGGPQY
TRBV7-9	NA	TRBJ2-7	ASSLQGGISYEQY
TRBV29-1	NA	TRBJ1-2	SVEDGYGYT
TRBV7-2	NA	TRBJ2-7	ASSLEGRSYEQY
TRBV5-1	TRBD2	TRBJ2-7	ASRPGTSGYEQY
TRBV7-2	TRBD2	TRBJ2-3	ASRDTSGSEY
TRBV4-3	TRBD1	TRBJ1-1	ASSQVQNRGNTEAF
TRBV7-9	NA	TRBJ2-7	ASSLEVIGEQY
TRBV5-1	NA	TRBJ1-6	ASSFAGINSPLH
TRBV2	NA	TRBJ2-5	ASTGRSPETQY
TRBV15	NA	TRBJ1-6	ATSGPRGHNSPLH
TRBV7-2	NA	TRBJ1-4	ASSSTSVSNEKLF
TRBV6-2/TRBV6-3	TRBD2	TRBJ2-1	ASISRVGGRPYNEQF
TRBV29-1	NA	TRBJ2-7	SVRDRGEQY
TRBV29-1	NA	TRBJ2-1	SVGGRLSSYKEQF
TRBV5-1	TRBD1	TRBJ1-2	ASSLEGTGVYGYT
TRBV7-2	NA	TRBJ1-6	ASSTPVVVSPLH
TRBV6-6	TRBD2	TRBJ2-3	ASRSSGRPDTQY
TRBV11-3	NA	TRBJ2-1	ASSLDGDKENEQF
TRBV2	NA	TRBJ1-4	ASSEDRANEKLF
TRBV28	NA	TRBJ1-2	ASSWALPSNYGYT
TRBV20-1	TRBD2	TRBJ2-1	SARGLAGWLNEQF
TRBV9	NA	TRBJ2-1	ASSTRGLERYNEQF
TRBV29-1	NA	TRBJ2-2	SVDLAIGSTGELF
TRBV28	NA	TRBJ2-7	ASNLGGLVYEQY
TRBV28	NA	TRBJ1-1	ASSSATGGVTEAF
TRBV6-5	TRBD2	TRBJ2-7	ASSLQTSGSYEQY
TRBV12-3/TRBV12-4	TRBD1	TRBJ2-5	ASVSRTGGNYQETQY
TRBV20-1	TRBD2	TRBJ2-1	SARQTSGSSYNEQF
TRBV20-1	NA	TRBJ2-5	SGVLGNEQY
TRBV7-3	NA	TRBJ2-1	AGSSTGTYNEQF
TRBV5-1	NA	TRBJ2-7	ASSLAASTYEQY
TRBV4-3	TRBD2	TRBJ2-2	ASSQDPGLNTGELF
TRBV20-1	NA	TRBJ2-1	SARDGRGGDEQF
TRBV15	NA	TRBJ1-5	ATSIAPGGKGAQH
TRBV14	NA	TRBJ2-5	ASSQTRPYQETQY
TRBV7-2	TRBD2	TRBJ2-3	ASSLSGGSPDTQY
TRBV18	NA	TRBJ2-3	ASSPGDTDTQY
TRBV12-3/TRBV12-4	TRBD1	TRBJ2-7	ASSSDTGENYEQY
TRBV20-1	NA	TRBJ2-3	SARDRAGSDTQY
TRBV5-8	TRBD2	TRBJ2-7	ASSLRRGAAFNEQY
TRBV29-1	TRBD1	TRBJ1-2	SVGGQGQGRDRGYT
TRBV6-1	NA	TRBJ1-5	ASSLTDRTVHQPQH
TRBV20-1	NA	TRBJ2-7	SARPGGRNSYEQY
TRBV7-2	TRBD2	TRBJ2-1	ASSRSFLAGGVNEQF
TRBV6-1	NA	TRBJ1-2	ASSEAPGGYT
TRBV10-3	TRBD2	TRBJ2-5	AISESPGTSGSHRETQY
TRBV24-1	TRBD2	TRBJ2-7	ATSDGERGAYEQY
TRBV12-3/TRBV12-4	NA	TRBJ1-2	ASSRFGAGYT
TRBV12-3/TRBV12-4	NA	TRBJ1-2	ASSLDSGLVGYT
TRBV2	NA	TRBJ2-3	AGARAYTDTQY
TRBV9	TRBD2	TRBJ2-5	ASSVGGGSQETQY